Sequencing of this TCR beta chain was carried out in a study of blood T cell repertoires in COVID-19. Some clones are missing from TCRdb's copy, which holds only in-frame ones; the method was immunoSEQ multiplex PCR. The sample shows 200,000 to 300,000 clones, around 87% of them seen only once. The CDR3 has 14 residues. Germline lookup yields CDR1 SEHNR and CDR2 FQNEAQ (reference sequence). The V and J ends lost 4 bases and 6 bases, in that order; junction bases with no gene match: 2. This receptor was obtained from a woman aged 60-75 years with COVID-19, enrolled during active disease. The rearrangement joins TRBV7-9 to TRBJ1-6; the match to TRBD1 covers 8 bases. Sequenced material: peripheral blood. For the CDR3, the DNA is TGTGCCAGCAGCTCCACAGGGGGTAATTCACCCCTCCACTTT. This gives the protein CASSSTGGNSPLHF.